Presented here are 32 T cell receptor beta chains from one specimen sequenced in a study of cytomegalovirus exposure and HLA in healthy donors. Vbeta (60) and Jbeta (13) primers were used in the PCR. Using immunoSEQ multiplex PCR, the repertoire was profiled, and TCRdb retains in-frame clones only, with some absent. The data hold approximately 190,000 clones, with around 86% observed a single time. The sequenced sample consisted of PBMCs. The receptors come from a man in his forties or fifties in good health and CMV-seropositive.

This clone has a handful of counts. J is TRBJ2-2 and V is TRBV6-6, with D possibly matching TRBD2 (5 bases). Germline V CDR1 and CDR2: MNHNY, SVGAGI (reference sequence). With 6 bases removed from V and 1 base from J, the gap between germline ends came to 12 bases. This CDR3 is 15 amino acids long. Here the CDR3 DNA reads TGTGCCAGCAGGTTTGAGGGTTTGAACACCGGGGAGCTGTTTTTT. It translates to CASRFEGLNTGELFF.

The gene calls are TRBV5-6 and TRBJ2-7; perhaps TRBD1 as D (5 bases). The CDR3 extends over 17 amino acids. V lost 4 bases to trimming and J lost 5 bases, with 25 bases between them. Germline V gene lookup returns CDR1 SGHDT and CDR2 YYEEEE. The CDR3 spells CASSMYARAVMGNEQYF. The CDR3 nucleotides are TGTGCCAGCAGCATGTACGCCAGGGCAGTCATGGGCAACGAGCAGTACTTC.

This clone was counted a single time. This rearrangement joins TRBV7-8 to TRBJ1-2; possibly TRBD1 for D (5 bases). Germline CDR1 and CDR2: SGHVS and FQNEAQ. V gave up 5 bases and J gave up 0 bases, with 13 bases separating them. The CDR3 is 15 amino acids. CDR3 amino acids: CASSALGPANYGYTF. The CDR3, as DNA: TGTGCCAGCAGCGCCCTGGGGCCGGCTAACTATGGCTACACCTTC.

In its sample, this clone was seen once. The rearrangement joins TRBV28 to TRBJ2-5, with 7 positions matching TRBD1. The CDR3 runs to 16 residues. With V trimmed by 3 bases and J by 2 bases, 9 bases remained unmatched. Germline V gene data show CDR1 as MDHEN and CDR2 as SYDVKM. For the CDR3, the DNA is TGTGCCAGCAGTTTTCCCTCAACGGGACAGCAAGAGACCCAGTACTTC. Its protein product is CASSFPSTGQQETQYF.

This clone was seen more than once but under ten times. V and J are TRBV18 and TRBJ2-3; D not certain. Trimming pared 3 bases from V and 1 base from J, leaving 8 bases between. CDR3 size: 14 residues. CDR1 is KGHSH and CDR2 is LQKENI in the germline V gene. The CDR3 region is CASSPPSGTDTQYF. CDR3 in DNA: TGTGCCAGCTCACCTCCCTCGGGCACAGATACGCAGTATTTT. Together with reference TRBV18 and TRBJ2-3, the CDR3 gives the full variable domain: NAGVMQNPRHLVRRRGQEARLRCSPMKGHSHVYWYRQLPEEGLKFMVYLQKENIIDESGMPKERFSAEFPKEGPSILRIQQVVRGDSAAYFCASSPPSGTDTQYFGPGTRLTVL.

This clone was observed a handful of times. The V gene is TRBV5-4, the J gene TRBJ2-7; 8 bases fit TRBD1. Germline loops: CDR1 SGHNT, CDR2 YYREEE (reference sequence). There are 15 residues in the CDR3. Trimming removed 2 bases from V and 7 bases from J; junction bases left unmatched: 11. CDR3 sequence: CASSFSRTGPREQYF. The DNA for the CDR3 is TGTGCCAGCAGCTTTTCCCGGACAGGGCCGAGGGAGCAGTACTTC.

The rearrangement uses TRBV19 and TRBJ1-1, with TRBD1 as a possible D gene (5 bases). Trimming shortened V by 5 bases and J by 2 bases, and 9 bases separated the two germline ends. The germline V gene has CDR1 LNHDA and CDR2 SQIVND (reference sequence). This CDR3 spans 13 amino acids. The CDR3 coding sequence is TGTGCCAGTAGTCCCACAGGAAACACTGAAGCTTTCTTT. It codes for CASSPTGNTEAFF.

The CDR3 sequence: CASRLRAGNEQFF. The CDR3, as DNA: TGTGCCAGCAGGTTGCGGGCCGGCAATGAGCAGTTCTTC. This sequence joins TRBV7-8 and TRBJ2-1, with TRBD2 as a possible D gene (5 bases). The CDR3 length is 13 residues. V lost 6 bases to trimming and J lost 6 bases, with 12 bases between them. Germline CDR1 and CDR2: SGHVS and FQNEAQ.

This clone was detected only once. This chain connects TRBV19 to TRBJ1-5, with 8 bases aligning to TRBD1. Germline lookup yields CDR1 LNHDA and CDR2 SQIVND (reference sequence). The CDR3 is 15 amino acids. Germline trimming cut 7 bases from V and 7 bases from J; bases unmatched to any gene: 12. The CDR3 here is CASTFTSRGQQPQHF. The CDR3 DNA sequence: TGTGCCAGTACCTTTACCTCCAGGGGGCAGCAGCCCCAGCATTTT.

V and J are TRBV11-2 and TRBJ1-3; weak D call: TRBD1 (6 bases). CDR3 length equals 15 residues. V lost 4 bases to trimming and J lost 0 bases, with 10 bases between them. Germline CDR1 is SGHAT and CDR2 is FQNNGV. This chain's CDR3 is CASSSGQHSGNTIYF. The CDR3 DNA is TGTGCCAGCAGCTCCGGACAGCACTCTGGAAACACCATATATTTT. The variable domain in full, completed from reference TRBV11-2 and TRBJ1-3, reads EAGVAQSPRYKIIEKRQSVAFWCNPISGHATLYWYQQILGQGPKLLIQFQNNGVVDDSQLPKDRFSAERLKGVDSTLKIQPAKLEDSAVYLCASSSGQHSGNTIYFGEGSWLTVV.

In its sample, this clone was seen a few times. This chain joins TRBV7-8 and TRBJ2-3, with 9 bases lining up with TRBD2. Germline CDR1 and CDR2: SGHVS and FQNEAQ. V dropped 7 bases and J dropped 4; count of bases not matched to a gene: 18. The length of the CDR3 is 18 residues. The CDR3 DNA sequence: TGTGCCAGCACCGGGAGAAAGGGACTAGCTTCGAACGCAGATACGCAGTATTTT. Residues: CASTGRKGLASNADTQYF.

The chain couples TRBV5-6 to TRBJ1-2; possibly TRBD1 for D (5 bases). Trimming left V 2 bases short and J 5 bases short, with 10 bases between. CDR1 and CDR2 from the germline V gene are SGHDT and YYEEEE. The CDR3 loop spans 13 amino acids. The CDR3 DNA is TGTGCCAGCAGCTTCAGGGCCCGGTATGGCTACACCTTC. It specifies CASSFRARYGYTF.

The rearrangement links TRBV30 to TRBJ2-3, with D possibly being TRBD1 (6 bases). V gave up 0 bases and J gave up 2 bases, with 9 bases separating them. Germline V gene sequence: CDR1 GTSNPN, CDR2 SVGIG (reference sequence). CDR3 size: 14 residues. The CDR3 DNA follows: TGTGCCTGGAGTGTACCAGGGGACACAGATACGCAGTATTTT. Translated: CAWSVPGDTDTQYF.

The rearrangement links TRBV9 to TRBJ2-7, with a weak D call TRBD2 (7 bases). Germline loops: CDR1 SGDLS, CDR2 YYNGEE. V lost 3 bases and J lost 3, with 13 bases in between. The CDR3 has 14 amino acids. The CDR3 nucleotides are TGTGCCAGCAGCGGACCAGGGGAGGGCTACGAGCAGTACTTC. Encoded protein: CASSGPGEGYEQYF.

The V gene is TRBV14, the J gene TRBJ2-5; D gene uncertain. The DNA end favors TRBJ2-7, so the J call may be wrong. Per the germline V gene, CDR1 is SGHDN and CDR2 is FVKESK. The CDR3 consists of 11 residues. CDR3 in DNA: TGTGCCAGCAGCCAAATCTACGAGCAGTACTTC. It translates to CASSQIYEQYF.

The chain has TRBV7-8 and TRBJ2-6, with D tentatively TRBD1 (6 bases). Trimming shortened V by 5 bases and J by 1 base, and 18 bases separated the two germline ends. The CDR3 runs 18 residues. Germline V lookup: CDR1 SGHVS, CDR2 FQNEAQ. As DNA, the CDR3 is TGTGCCAGCAGCCCCGAAATAACTAGGGGGTCTGGGGCCAACGTCCTGACTTTC. Its translation is CASSPEITRGSGANVLTF.

The chain employs TRBV6-5 and TRBJ2-1, with D unresolved. Germline lookup yields CDR1 MNHEY and CDR2 SVGAGI. V was shortened by 6 bases and J by 5 bases, with 14 bases between the two germline ends. CDR3 length: 14 residues. The CDR3 coding sequence is TGTGCCAGCAGCCCCGGTTGGGCGAACAATGAGCAGTTCTTC. Its translation: CASSPGWANNEQFF.

The V gene is TRBV7-8, the J gene TRBJ1-4, with 7 bases aligning to TRBD1. The CDR3 length is 17 residues. Germline V gives CDR1 SGHVS, CDR2 FQNEAQ. Trimming removed 5 bases from V and 7 bases from J; junction bases left unmatched: 16. The CDR3 reads CASSPTLQGNRGEKLFF. For the CDR3, the DNA is TGTGCCAGCAGCCCCACCTTACAGGGGAATAGGGGTGAAAAACTGTTTTTT.

The chain carries TRBV15 and TRBJ2-2, with 7 bases that match TRBD2. Unmatched junction bases numbered 3, after V lost 0 bases and J lost 8 bases. The CDR3 is 14 amino acids. CDR1 and CDR2 from the germline V gene are LNHNV and YYDKDF (reference sequence). CDR3 in DNA: TGTGCCACCAGCAGAGATGGCGGGGGAGGGGAGCTGTTTTTT. Translating gives CATSRDGGGGELFF.

V is TRBV13 and J is TRBJ2-5; 14 nucleotides match TRBD2. Trimming at V came to 2 bases and at J to 5 bases, leaving 7 bases not matched to a gene. The germline V gene encodes CDR1 PRHDT and CDR2 FYEKMQ (reference sequence). The CDR3 is 17 residues long. DNA for the CDR3: TGTGCCAGCAGCTTACGGACTAGCGGGGGGCCCATTGAGACCCAGTACTTC. Its protein is CASSLRTSGGPIETQYF.

In this sample, this clone turned up once. CDR3 loop: CASSLRQGLTTDTQYF. The CDR3 region has the DNA TGTGCCAGCAGCTTACGACAGGGACTCACCACAGATACGCAGTATTTT. This chain joins TRBV9 and TRBJ2-3; D is perhaps TRBD1 (7 bases). Germline values: CDR1 SGDLS, CDR2 YYNGEE. The CDR3 runs to 16 residues. Trimming took off 4 bases at V and 2 bases at J, with 17 bases between the two ends.

The rearrangement joins TRBV15 to TRBJ1-5; D remains unclear. CDR3 length: 13 residues. With 3 bases removed from V and 3 bases from J, the gap between germline ends came to 6 bases. Germline-derived CDR1 and CDR2 are LNHNV and YYDKDF (reference sequence). In nucleotides, the CDR3 is TGTGCCACCAGCAGTAAATCCAATCAGCCCCAGCATTTT. Its translation: CATSSKSNQPQHF.

The rearrangement links TRBV6-1 to TRBJ2-5, with TRBD1 identical over 9 bases. The CDR3 extends over 18 amino acids. J gave up 1 base and V 1 base, and 10 bases lay outside the gene matches. Germline V gives CDR1 MNHNS, CDR2 SASEGT. The CDR3 DNA reads TGTGCCAGCAGTGAAGACAGGGGGCGCAGGGCCACCCAAGAGACCCAGTACTTC. It is translated as CASSEDRGRRATQETQYF.

This clone was recorded a few times. The V and J genes are TRBV7-2 and TRBJ2-7, with 10 nucleotides matching TRBD2. V dropped 4 bases and J dropped 2; count of bases not matched to a gene: 2. The CDR3 has 14 amino acids. CDR1 is SGHTA, CDR2 FQGNSA, per germline. CDR3 residues: CASSSLAGAYEQYF. The CDR3 DNA sequence: TGTGCCAGCAGCTCCCTAGCGGGGGCCTACGAGCAGTACTTC.

Here the CDR3 reads CASSQDLAGWDEQYF. CDR3 bases: TGCGCCAGCAGCCAAGACCTAGCGGGGTGGGATGAGCAGTACTTC. The chain joins TRBV4-1 to TRBJ2-7; 9 nucleotides align to TRBD2. Germline loops: CDR1 MGHRA, CDR2 YSYEKL. V lost 0 bases and J lost 7; bases outside the gene matches: 7. The CDR3 totals 15 residues.

This clone was observed once. The genes are TRBV7-2 and TRBJ2-5; 14 bases are a match to TRBD2. The ends lost 0 bases at V and 4 bases at J; junction bases unmatched: 1. CDR1 and CDR2 from the germline V gene are SGHTA and FQGNSA. This CDR3 contains 16 residues. The CDR3 here is CASSLAGTSGGETQYF. The CDR3 DNA follows: TGTGCCAGCAGCTTAGCGGGGACTAGCGGGGGAGAGACCCAGTACTTC.

The table lists this clone with a few counts. This rearrangement joins TRBV6-1 to TRBJ1-3; possible D gene TRBD1, 6 bases. The CDR3 is made up of 17 amino acids. Germline-derived CDR1 and CDR2 are MNHNS and SASEGT. V lost 1 base and J lost 0, with 13 bases in between. CDR3 region: CASSEGGQPASGNTIYF. The CDR3 DNA follows: TGTGCCAGCAGTGAAGGGGGACAACCGGCCTCTGGAAACACCATATATTTT.

This rearrangement joins TRBV27 to TRBJ2-7; TRBD2 matches at 13 bases. Per germline, CDR1 MNHEY and CDR2 SMNVEV (reference sequence). CDR3 length equals 13 residues. The V and J ends lost 8 bases and 3 bases, in that order; junction bases with no gene match: 1. CDR3 sequence: CASGTSGDYEQYF. The CDR3 coding sequence is TGTGCCAGCGGGACTAGCGGGGACTACGAGCAGTACTTC.

The chain uses TRBV6-5 and TRBJ1-2; D remains ambiguous. The CDR3 consists of 15 residues. Looked up from germline, CDR1 is MNHEY and CDR2 is SVGAGI. The V end was cut by 0 bases, the J end by 4 bases, with 12 bases between. The CDR3 DNA sequence: TGTGCCAGCAGTTACTCCCTCGGAGTGACCTATGGCTACACCTTC. It yields the protein CASSYSLGVTYGYTF.

This CDR3 reads CASSLDGRGGYGYTF. The CDR3 bases are TGCGCCAGCAGCCTTGACGGCAGGGGTGGCTATGGCTACACCTTC. This sequence joins TRBV5-1 and TRBJ1-2; D is possibly TRBD1 (6 bases). From germline, CDR1 is SGHRS and CDR2 YFSETQ. V was cut by 4 bases and J by 4 bases, with 17 bases left in between. The CDR3 runs to 15 residues. The variable domain in full, with the rest retrieved from reference TRBV5-1 and TRBJ1-2, is KAGVTQTPRYLIKTRGQQVTLSCSPISGHRSVSWYQQTPGQGLQFLFEYFSETQRNKGNFPGRFSGRQFSNSRSEMNVSTLELGDSALYLCASSLDGRGGYGYTFGSGTRLTVV.

This clone was found a few times. The rearrangement links TRBV11-1 to TRBJ2-7, with 7 nucleotides matching TRBD1. Per germline, CDR1 SGHAT and CDR2 FQDESV (reference sequence). V lost 5 bases to trimming and J lost 0 bases; unmatched junction nucleotides: 13. The CDR3 covers 17 residues. The CDR3 protein is CASSPQRGTVYSYEQYF. CDR3 nucleotide sequence: TGTGCCAGCAGCCCCCAAAGGGGGACAGTGTACTCCTACGAGCAGTACTTC.

The CDR3 is CASSIGPQGNQPQHF. The CDR3 coding sequence is TGTGCCAGTAGTATCGGTCCCCAGGGCAATCAGCCCCAGCATTTT. The chain carries TRBV19 and TRBJ1-5; D ambiguous. CDR1 is LNHDA and CDR2 is SQIVND in the germline V gene (reference sequence). This CDR3 has 15 amino acids. The V end lost 3 bases, the J end lost 2 bases, and 11 bases lay between the germline ends.